A selection of T cell receptor beta chains follows, all from one sample in a study of T cells in Graves' hyperthyroidism and ophthalmopathy. TCRdb processed the multiplex PCR reads anew with MiXCR; each CDR3 protein has one entry. The sample records 400,000 or so distinct CDR3 sequences, around 15% being singletons. The sequenced material came from blood. All receptors derive from a woman between 55 and 75 years old with Graves' ophthalmopathy. Both conserved end residues are part of each CDR3. Fields, in order: J gene, V gene, D gene, clone size, CDR3 DNA, CDR3 protein. A D gene is named only where the DNA matches it firmly. A row's size may be missing; if present it is once, few, many or a size class.

j_call: TRBJ2-7; v_call: TRBV20-1; d_call: TRBD2; clone_size: many; cdr3_nt: TGCAGTGCTGAGCGGGAGACCTCCTACGAGCAGTACTTC; cdr3_aa: CSAERETSYEQYF
j_call: TRBJ2-1; v_call: TRBV29-1; d_call: TRBD2; clone_size: -; cdr3_nt: TGCAGCGGGGGTTCTAGCGGGAGTGGAAATGAGCAGTTCTTC; cdr3_aa: CSGGSSGSGNEQFF
j_call: TRBJ2-5; v_call: TRBV28; d_call: -; clone_size: many; cdr3_nt: TGTGCCAGCACCCCGGCAACGGCCCGGGCCAGGAAAGAGACCCAGTACTTC; cdr3_aa: CASTPATARARKETQYF
j_call: TRBJ2-5; v_call: TRBV29-1; d_call: TRBD1; clone_size: many; cdr3_nt: TGCAGCGCGACGAGACAGGGAAGGGAAGAGACCCAGTACTTC; cdr3_aa: CSATRQGREETQYF
j_call: TRBJ2-7; v_call: TRBV7-2; d_call: TRBD2; clone_size: -; cdr3_nt: TGTGCCAGCAGCTTCCAGGGGACTAGCGGCTACGAGCAGTACTTC; cdr3_aa: CASSFQGTSGYEQYF
j_call: TRBJ1-5; v_call: TRBV19; d_call: -; clone_size: -; cdr3_nt: TGTGCCAGTAGTATCCGGGGGTCCAATCAGCCCCAGCATTTT; cdr3_aa: CASSIRGSNQPQHF
j_call: TRBJ2-2; v_call: TRBV11-2; d_call: -; clone_size: many; cdr3_nt: TGTGCCAGCAGCCAGCAGGGCGCGAGAGCCGGGGAGCTGTTTTTT; cdr3_aa: CASSQQGARAGELFF
j_call: TRBJ2-2; v_call: TRBV5-1; d_call: TRBD2; clone_size: many; cdr3_nt: TGCGCCAGCAGCAAACTAGCGGGAGAGGGATCCGGGGAGCTGTTTTTT; cdr3_aa: CASSKLAGEGSGELFF
j_call: TRBJ1-2; v_call: TRBV7-2; d_call: -; clone_size: many; cdr3_nt: TGTGCCAGCAGCCACCCCTCGCCCGGGTCGGACTATGGCTACACCTTC; cdr3_aa: CASSHPSPGSDYGYTF
j_call: TRBJ1-2; v_call: TRBV11-3; d_call: -; clone_size: many; cdr3_nt: TGTGCCAGCAGCTTAGATCCGCGGGCCAGGGATGGTGCGGGCTACACCTTC; cdr3_aa: CASSLDPRARDGAGYTF
j_call: TRBJ2-7; v_call: TRBV19; d_call: -; clone_size: -; cdr3_nt: TGTGCCAGTAGTATGAGAGGGGAAATGGCCTACGAGCAGTACTTC; cdr3_aa: CASSMRGEMAYEQYF
j_call: TRBJ2-5; v_call: TRBV24-1; d_call: -; clone_size: many; cdr3_nt: TGTGCCACCAGTGATGCAACGACAGTCCAAGAGACCCAGTACTTC; cdr3_aa: CATSDATTVQETQYF
j_call: TRBJ2-6; v_call: TRBV12-3/TRBV12-4; d_call: -; clone_size: many; cdr3_nt: TGTGCCAGCAGCGTTAGTTCCTCCGGGGCCAACGTCCTGACTTTC; cdr3_aa: CASSVSSSGANVLTF
j_call: TRBJ2-7; v_call: TRBV6-1; d_call: TRBD2; clone_size: -; cdr3_nt: TGTGCCAGCCGTGGCGGGAGCCCCCACGAGCAGTACTTC; cdr3_aa: CASRGGSPHEQYF
j_call: TRBJ2-5; v_call: TRBV28; d_call: -; clone_size: -; cdr3_nt: TGTGCCAGCAGGGTCGGGGGTGCCGAAGAGACCCAGTACTTC; cdr3_aa: CASRVGGAEETQYF
j_call: TRBJ2-4; v_call: TRBV3-1; d_call: -; clone_size: -; cdr3_nt: TGTGCCAGCGCCGAGACGCTGAAAAACATTCAGTACTTC; cdr3_aa: CASAETLKNIQYF
j_call: TRBJ2-5; v_call: TRBV12-3/TRBV12-4; d_call: -; clone_size: -; cdr3_nt: TGTGTCAGCAGCTGGACATACCAAGAGACCCAGTACTTC; cdr3_aa: CVSSWTYQETQYF
j_call: TRBJ2-7; v_call: TRBV27; d_call: -; clone_size: few; cdr3_nt: TGTGCCAGCAGTTTGTCGACGGTCGGCGAGCAGTACTTC; cdr3_aa: CASSLSTVGEQYF
j_call: TRBJ1-5; v_call: TRBV20-1; d_call: -; clone_size: -; cdr3_nt: TGCAGTGCTAGAGACCTTGGCCGGGGGGGGCCACGGCCCCAGCATTTT; cdr3_aa: CSARDLGRGGPRPQHF
j_call: TRBJ2-5; v_call: TRBV30; d_call: TRBD2; clone_size: many; cdr3_nt: TGTGCCTGGAGCCAAGATGGGACTAGCGGCCCCCGGGAGACCCAGTACTTC; cdr3_aa: CAWSQDGTSGPRETQYF
j_call: TRBJ2-3; v_call: TRBV11-2; d_call: TRBD1; clone_size: many; cdr3_nt: TGTGCCAGCAGCGCACCGGGACAGCTTAGAGATACGCAGTATTTT; cdr3_aa: CASSAPGQLRDTQYF
j_call: TRBJ2-3; v_call: TRBV27; d_call: TRBD2; clone_size: -; cdr3_nt: TGTGCCAGCATAGTTTGGCGGGAGGGCCTTTTTTTTCCAGATACGCAGTATTTT; cdr3_aa: CASIVWREGLFFPDTQYF
j_call: TRBJ2-1; v_call: TRBV6-1; d_call: TRBD1; clone_size: many; cdr3_nt: TGTGCCAGCAGCCCGACTCGCAGACAGGGGAGGAGTGAGCAGTTCTTC; cdr3_aa: CASSPTRRQGRSEQFF
j_call: TRBJ2-7; v_call: TRBV4-2; d_call: TRBD2; clone_size: -; cdr3_nt: TGTGCCAGCAGCCCGGGACTAGCGGGCGACGGGGAGCAGTACTTC; cdr3_aa: CASSPGLAGDGEQYF
j_call: TRBJ1-3; v_call: TRBV30; d_call: -; clone_size: few; cdr3_nt: TGTGCCTGGATTGCGCTTTCTGGAAACACCATACATTTT; cdr3_aa: CAWIALSGNTIHF
j_call: TRBJ2-5; v_call: TRBV30; d_call: -; clone_size: few; cdr3_nt: TGTGCCTGGACCAGGGGGGGGGGAGAGACCCAGTACTTC; cdr3_aa: CAWTRGGGETQYF
j_call: TRBJ1-3; v_call: TRBV15; d_call: -; clone_size: -; cdr3_nt: TGTGCCACCAGCAGAGATACGGAGCGTCCTGGAAACACCATATATTTT; cdr3_aa: CATSRDTERPGNTIYF
j_call: TRBJ1-1; v_call: TRBV24-1; d_call: -; clone_size: many; cdr3_nt: TGTGCCACCAGTGGCGACAGAGAGAACACTGAAGCTTTCTTT; cdr3_aa: CATSGDRENTEAFF
j_call: TRBJ1-5; v_call: TRBV2; d_call: -; clone_size: many; cdr3_nt: TGTGCCAGCAGTGTGGGCAGGGATCAGCCCCAGCATTTT; cdr3_aa: CASSVGRDQPQHF
j_call: TRBJ1-5; v_call: TRBV12-3/TRBV12-4; d_call: -; clone_size: many; cdr3_nt: TGTGCCAGCCAGCCGGACAGCAATCAGCCCCAGCATTTT; cdr3_aa: CASQPDSNQPQHF
j_call: TRBJ2-7; v_call: TRBV20-1; d_call: -; clone_size: many; cdr3_nt: TGCAGTGAGGGGGGCAGGGGGTCTATCTACGAGCAGTACTTC; cdr3_aa: CSEGGRGSIYEQYF
j_call: TRBJ2-2; v_call: TRBV5-1; d_call: -; clone_size: -; cdr3_nt: TGCGCCAGCAGCGGGGGAGCCGGGGTCGGAGGGGAGCTGTTTTTT; cdr3_aa: CASSGGAGVGGELFF
j_call: TRBJ1-4; v_call: TRBV20-1; d_call: TRBD1; clone_size: few; cdr3_nt: TGCAGTGCTCCAGGGGGATCTAATGAAAAACTGTTTTTT; cdr3_aa: CSAPGGSNEKLFF
j_call: TRBJ1-3; v_call: TRBV11-2; d_call: -; clone_size: -; cdr3_nt: TGTGCCAGCAGCCCAGCCGCGTCTGGAAACACCATATATTTT; cdr3_aa: CASSPAASGNTIYF
j_call: TRBJ1-6; v_call: TRBV7-2; d_call: -; clone_size: few; cdr3_nt: TGTGCCAGCAGCTTAGGGAACAGGGTGAATTCACCCCTCCACTTT; cdr3_aa: CASSLGNRVNSPLHF
j_call: TRBJ2-2; v_call: TRBV20-1; d_call: -; clone_size: many; cdr3_nt: TGCAGTGCTAGGGCAGGGGCAAACACCGGGGAGCTGTTTTTT; cdr3_aa: CSARAGANTGELFF
j_call: TRBJ1-1; v_call: TRBV2; d_call: TRBD1; clone_size: many; cdr3_nt: TGTGCCAGCAGCGGACAGGGAATCACTGAAGCTTTCTTT; cdr3_aa: CASSGQGITEAFF
j_call: TRBJ1-6; v_call: TRBV20-1; d_call: -; clone_size: -; cdr3_nt: TGCAGTGCCGGCGCGGGGGATTCACCCCTCCACTTT; cdr3_aa: CSAGAGDSPLHF
j_call: TRBJ2-1; v_call: TRBV10-3; d_call: TRBD2; clone_size: many; cdr3_nt: TGTGCCATCTCGAGTATTGGGACTAGCGGTTACAATGAGCAGTTCTTC; cdr3_aa: CAISSIGTSGYNEQFF
j_call: TRBJ1-2; v_call: TRBV28; d_call: -; clone_size: many; cdr3_nt: TGTGCCAGCAGCAGGGGAGGCTATGGCTACACCTTC; cdr3_aa: CASSRGGYGYTF
j_call: TRBJ2-1; v_call: TRBV7-9; d_call: -; clone_size: many; cdr3_nt: TGTGCCAGCAGCTTTACTAGCTTGGAGCAGTTCTTC; cdr3_aa: CASSFTSLEQFF
j_call: TRBJ1-1; v_call: TRBV7-9; d_call: -; clone_size: many; cdr3_nt: TGTGCCAGCAGCCCGAATTTCAGTGAAGCTTTCTTT; cdr3_aa: CASSPNFSEAFF
j_call: TRBJ1-6; v_call: TRBV5-1; d_call: TRBD1; clone_size: -; cdr3_nt: TGCGCCAGCAGCTACAGGGGGCTTGGCTCCTATAATTCACCCCTCCACTTT; cdr3_aa: CASSYRGLGSYNSPLHF